Listed below are T cell receptor beta chains from one sample, sequenced in a study of human T cells and chemical hapten exposure. In TCRdb, the RACE reads were re-called with MiXCR into one record per CDR3 protein. Of 130,000 or so distinct CDR3 sequences listed, approximately 9% are singletons. The sequenced material came from whole blood. The receptor set was obtained from a male donor in good health. Some clones in this sample may be carry-over from other donors' samples. CDR3s include the opening cysteine and the closing phenylalanine or tryptophan.

J: TRBJ1-4
V: TRBV3-1
CDR3: CASSQERRPDEKLFF

J: TRBJ2-1
V: TRBV5-1
CDR3: CASSLVRGANNEQFF

J: TRBJ1-5
V: TRBV25-1
CDR3: CASSEWGNQPQHF

J: TRBJ2-5
V: TRBV6-6
CDR3: CASRHTGLGDTSYQETQYF

J: TRBJ1-2
V: TRBV6-4
CDR3: CASSDSGQPYGYTF

J: TRBJ2-4
V: TRBV12-3/TRBV12-4
CDR3: CASSFEGFLNIQYF

J: TRBJ1-5
V: TRBV20-1
CDR3: CSARGFGGGNQPQHF

J: TRBJ1-2
V: TRBV2
CDR3: CASLRQKNYGYTF

J: TRBJ2-2
V: TRBV10-3
CDR3: CAIREENESTGELFF

J: TRBJ2-1
V: TRBV14
CDR3: CASSQEGTSGSYNEQFF

J: TRBJ2-2
V: TRBV12-3/TRBV12-4
CDR3: CASSFLGTGELFF

J: TRBJ2-5
V: TRBV20-1
CDR3: CSAIDTGPGETQYF

J: TRBJ2-7
V: TRBV6-5
CDR3: CASSTRTAPDHYEQYF

J: TRBJ2-1
V: TRBV20-1
CDR3: CSAREGRGAGIEQFF

J: TRBJ2-5
V: TRBV2
CDR3: CASKPRGQETQYF

J: TRBJ1-5
V: TRBV28
CDR3: CASSFGREDQPQHF

J: TRBJ1-5
V: TRBV7-2
CDR3: CASSFTREQPQHF